One sample yielded the 6 T cell receptor beta chains listed below, sequenced in a study of cytomegalovirus exposure and HLA in healthy donors. Primers included in the PCR were 60 Vbeta and 13 Jbeta primers. This table comes from immunoSEQ multiplex PCR, and its TCRdb copy is limited to in-frame clones, with some not included. Found here are nearly 200,000 clones, more than 75% of them singletons; the top ten hold roughly 6%. The sample taken for sequencing was PBMCs. The origin of the receptors is a woman aged 50 to 60 in good health and CMV-seropositive.

V usage is TRBV28 and J usage is TRBJ2-2, with 9 positions matching TRBD2. The CDR3 runs 16 residues. Unmatched junction bases numbered 2, after V lost 2 bases and J lost 1 base. Germline V gene lookup returns CDR1 MDHEN and CDR2 SYDVKM. CDR3 nucleotides: TGTGCCAGCAGTTTACTGACTAGCGGGAACACCGGGGAGCTGTTTTTT. It is translated as CASSLLTSGNTGELFF. Supplemented by reference TRBV28 and TRBJ2-2, the full variable domain reads DVKVTQSSRYLVKRTGEKVFLECVQDMDHENMFWYRQDPGLGLRLIYFSYDVKMKEKGDIPEGYSVSREKKERFSLILESASTNQTSMYLCASSLLTSGNTGELFFGEGSRLTVL.

On this clone: The junction departs from the called germline gene at one end, perhaps through a read error. The chain uses TRBV10-3 and TRBJ2-6, with D possibly TRBD1 on 5 matching bases. This CDR3 comprises 15 residues. From germline, CDR1 is ENHRY and CDR2 SYGVKD. The CDR3 DNA reads TGTGCCATTCGGATTACAGGAACTGGGGCCAACGGCCTGACTTTC. Translating it yields CAIRITGTGANGLTF.

J is TRBJ1-2 and V is TRBV27, with a weak D call TRBD1 (6 bases). The germline V gene encodes CDR1 MNHEY and CDR2 SMNVEV (reference sequence). Between the trimmed V and J ends, which lost 3 bases and 0 bases, there was a span of 14 bases. This CDR3 comprises 16 residues. CDR3 region: CASSFPTGPPNYGYTF. CDR3 in DNA: TGTGCCAGCAGTTTTCCAACAGGGCCTCCTAACTATGGCTACACCTTC.

This chain links TRBV4-2 with TRBJ2-7; the match to TRBD2 covers 16 bases. V lost 5 bases, J lost 7 bases, and 8 bases stayed unmatched. Germline V gene sequence: CDR1 LGHNA, CDR2 YNFKEQ. CDR3 size: 16 residues. CDR3 bases: TGTGCCAGCAGCGGGAAGGGACTAGCGGGAGGGGGTGAGCAGTACTTC. Translating it yields CASSGKGLAGGGEQYF.

This clone was found once. This chain links TRBV6-1 with TRBJ2-7, with 7 nucleotides matching TRBD1. Germline loops: CDR1 MNHNS, CDR2 SASEGT. This CDR3 has 13 residues. Trimming removed 7 bases from V and 4 bases from J; junction bases left unmatched: 7. The CDR3 region has the DNA TGTGCCAGCAAGGGCAGGGGGTTTTACGAGCAGTACTTC. Protein sequence: CASKGRGFYEQYF.

The chain joins TRBV11-2 to TRBJ2-1, with TRBD2 matching over 8 bases. The germline V gene has CDR1 SGHAT and CDR2 FQNNGV. The CDR3 runs 15 residues. V lost 1 base to trimming and J lost 4 bases; unmatched junction nucleotides: 3. CDR3 residues: CASSLGGLVYNEQFF. The CDR3 DNA reads TGTGCCAGCAGCTTAGGGGGACTAGTTTACAATGAGCAGTTCTTC.